This TCR beta chain was recovered during a study of T cells after yellow fever vaccination. Notes on this clonotype: Antigen specificity is unknown.

This CDR3 is built from 16 residues. CDR1 is SGHRS and CDR2 is YFSETQ in the germline V gene. The V end lost 6 bases, the J end lost 2 bases, and 19 bases lay between the germline ends. Template switching with 5'RACE generated the TCR cDNA and added a universal primer site and UMIs. TCRdb independently ran MiXCR on the 5' RACE reads; one entry per CDR3 protein. Among around 310,000 distinct CDR3 sequences listed, 7.5% to 9% were seen once. Study-wide findings and caveats: It was a small share of clonotypes that appeared in both CD4 and CD8 compartments. Reappearance after the booster was seen for most primary-vaccination clones, at about 95% CD4 and roughly 90% CD8.

The input for sequencing was PBMCs, taken on the day of the first yellow fever vaccination. V is TRBV5-1 and J is TRBJ2-3; D ambiguous. This TCR came from a man in his late teens or twenties who received the YFV17D yellow fever vaccine. CDR3 DNA: TGCGCCAGCACCTATGGCGGCCACAGCCCCACAGATACGCAGTATTTT. The encoded protein is CASTYGGHSPTDTQYF. Full variable domain (outside the CDR3, taken from reference TRBV5-1 and TRBJ2-3): KAGVTQTPRYLIKTRGQQVTLSCSPISGHRSVSWYQQTPGQGLQFLFEYFSETQRNKGNFPGRFSGRQFSNSRSEMNVSTLELGDSALYLCASTYGGHSPTDTQYFGPGTRLTVL.